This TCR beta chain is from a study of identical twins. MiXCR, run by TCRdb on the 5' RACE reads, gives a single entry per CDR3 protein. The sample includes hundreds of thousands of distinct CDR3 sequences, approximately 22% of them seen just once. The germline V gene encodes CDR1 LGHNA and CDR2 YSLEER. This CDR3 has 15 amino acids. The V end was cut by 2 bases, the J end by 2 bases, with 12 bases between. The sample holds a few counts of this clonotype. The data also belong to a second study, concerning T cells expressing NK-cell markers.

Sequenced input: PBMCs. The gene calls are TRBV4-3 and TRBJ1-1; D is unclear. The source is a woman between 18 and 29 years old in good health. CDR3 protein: CASSQRTAGNTEAFF. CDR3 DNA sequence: TGCGCCAGCAGCCAAAGGACGGCGGGAAACACTGAAGCTTTCTTT.